This T cell receptor beta chain was captured in a study of blood T cell repertoires in COVID-19. Per germline, CDR1 SGHTA and CDR2 FQGNSA. The V gene end was trimmed by 0 bases and the J gene end by 2 bases; junction bases not matched to a gene: 8. The CDR3 is 17 amino acids. This clone was observed a single time. Generated by immunoSEQ multiplex PCR, the TCRdb table keeps only in-frame clones and is missing some. The data contain tens of thousands of clones, around 79% of them singletons. The receptor's source is a man between 70 and 80 years old with active or convalescent COVID-19. The chain links TRBV7-2 to TRBJ2-5, with 8 bases aligning to TRBD1. The sequenced sample was peripheral blood. CDR3 region: CASSLAGRGQGQETQYF. The CDR3 DNA sequence: TGTGCCAGCAGCTTAGCGGGACGAGGACAGGGACAAGAGACCCAGTACTTC.